This T cell receptor beta chain was sequenced for a study of siplizumab effects on memory and regulatory T cells (dated by TCRdb to about 2019). Concerning the study at large: The study examined how the anti-CD2 antibody siplizumab affects alloreactive T-cell subsets in allogeneic mixed lymphocyte reactions built from human PBMCs.

In three donor pairs, further sequencing was done on unstimulated CD8+ naive, CD4+ memory, CD8+ TEMRA, CD4+ naive and CD8+ effector memory subsets. Sorted unstimulated T cells and proliferating T cells recovered from mixed lymphocyte reactions underwent TCRbeta CDR3 sequencing. Fresh whole blood from some ten HLA-typed healthy donors was used as the source from which PBMCs were isolated. V loses 0 bases of germline sequence and J loses 4 bases, and the interval between the two ends is 13 bases. CDR1 and CDR2 are drawn from the germline V gene: MNHNS, SASEGT. Including cysteine and phenylalanine, the CDR3 has 16 amino acids. Of all the DNA, just the CDR3 is kept, 48 bases in frame from base 1. On this clone: This receptor's antigen is unknown. Base qualities are not provided; no much larger clone lies one nucleotide away.

Library generation was performed with the immunoSEQ multiplex PCR assay. Approximately 10^5 TCR templates per sample were assayed by the deep sequencing platform. Genomic DNA extracted from sorted T cells was used for TCRbeta CDR3 sequencing. Processing in the source paper ran as follows. The R programming language was used for the clonal analysis of the TCRbeta CDR3 data. Unstimulated samples were compared with post-reaction CFSE-low samples to define alloreactive CD4+ and CD8+ clones. Regulatory or non-regulatory origin of alloreactive CD4+ clones was assigned by matching sequences to the sorted unstimulated Treg and non-Treg repertoires. TCRdb stores this immuneACCESS table with in-frame sequences only. Part of the clones is absent; in the studies checked, under half of the shortfall reflects unresolved V genes, and no reason is known for the rest. V and J calls and clone size are given by that table; D and trimming were obtained from the DNA. Across this sample there are about 91,000 clones, with around 97% seen only once. In total, the top ten clones hold approximately 0.031% of the sample.

The investigation overall reported the following: The suppressive function of proliferating Tregs from siplizumab cultures was not functionally confirmed. Siplizumab significantly lowered the cumulative frequency of alloreactive sequences that could be traced to unstimulated CD4+ memory T cells. Because sequences at frequencies below about 10^-5 were poorly captured, only a minor fraction of alloreactive clones could be mapped back to unstimulated subsets. A naive or memory phenotype could not be assigned to roughly 80-95% of proliferating CD4+ or CD8+ clones. Among mappable alloreactive CD4+ clones, an average Treg-derived fraction of about 70% was observed with siplizumab, compared with roughly 27% in control reactions. Unstimulated naive T cells appeared more diverse than memory T cells, and naive cells seemed to contribute substantially to the alloresponse.

The receptor was derived from a human donor in good health. The chain employs TRBV6-1 and TRBJ1-3; possibly the D gene is TRBD1, per 6 matching bases. What was sequenced was naive CD4+ T cells sorted from blood. The sample's cell subset or site label, in plain terms: unstimulated naive T cells. This receptor carries the CDR3 CASSEAFGQLGNTIYF. The sequenced DNA is TGTGCCAGCAGTGAAGCTTTTGGACAGCTCGGAAACACCATATATTTT.